This T cell receptor (beta chain) emerged from a study of identical twins. Points from the study as a whole: Abundant cord blood beta clonotypes carried fewer insertions; memory repertoires showed none. Recombination models fit unrelated individuals' TCR alpha sharing but underestimated twins'. Researchers reported excess low generation probability among twin-shared out-of-frame alpha sequences.

This clonotype was observed at least ten times. Its specificity is not known. With template switching, a universal primer site was added, and the cDNA carried unique molecular identifiers. TCRdb reprocessed the 5' RACE reads with MiXCR, giving one entry per CDR3 protein. The sample carries a few hundred thousand distinct CDR3 sequences, more than 9% recorded once. CDR3 length equals 15 residues. Per the germline V gene, CDR1 is SEHNR and CDR2 is FQNEAQ (reference sequence). V was trimmed by 5 bases and J by 0 bases, leaving 10 bases between them. This same sample was also taken into another study, of yellow fever vaccine responses in identical twins.

The chain couples TRBV7-9 to TRBJ2-2, with a possible D match to TRBD1 (6 bases). The material sequenced was PBMCs. This TCR was recovered from a woman between 18 and 29 years old in good health. The CDR3 region has the DNA TGTGCCAGCAGCACAGGGATCTCGAACACCGGGGAGCTGTTTTTT. It encodes CASSTGISNTGELFF. Drawing the rest from reference TRBV7-9 and TRBJ2-2, the complete variable domain is DTGVSQNPRHKITKRGQNVTFRCDPISEHNRLYWYRQTLGQGPEFLTYFQNEAQLEKSRLLSDRFSAERPKGSFSTLEIQRTEQGDSAMYLCASSTGISNTGELFFGEGSRLTVL.